Presented here are 12 T cell receptor beta chains from one specimen sequenced in a study of vaccination and CD4 T cells after COVID-19. For these receptors, no antigen is known. The Oncomine TCR Beta short-read assay sequenced DNA from cultured CD4+ T cells. TCRdb fed the PCR reads into MiXCR, producing one record per CDR3 protein. The table includes about 9,700 distinct CDR3 sequences, roughly 60% detected once. Treatment here: approximately 9-day PBMC culture with coronavirus spike peptide pools or control peptides (ViraFEST assay). These CD4+ T cells came from an unexposed donor, sampled before the COVID-19 pandemic (2011-2018). Sample: CD4+ T cells from blood, cultured in vitro. Receptors were obtained from a human donor in good health.

CDR3 protein: CASSLRADPGTNGYTF. The CDR3 DNA reads TGTGCCAGCAGCCTCCGGGCCGACCCTGGTACAAATGGCTACACCTTC. The rearrangement uses TRBV7-6 and TRBJ1-2; no firm D call. Between the trimmed V and J ends, which lost 5 bases and 6 bases, there was a span of 22 bases. This CDR3 spans 16 amino acids. Germline values: CDR1 SGHVS, CDR2 FNYEAQ.

The genes are TRBV6-5 and TRBJ2-5, with D perhaps matching TRBD1 (5 bases). The germline V gene encodes CDR1 MNHEY and CDR2 SVGAGI. CDR3 length: 14 amino acids. Between the trimmed V and J ends, which lost 4 bases and 7 bases, there was a span of 16 bases. The CDR3 sequence: CASSFRSTQGTQYF. Here the CDR3 DNA reads TGTGCCAGCAGTTTCAGGAGTACCCAGGGGACCCAGTACTTC.

CDR3 sequence (DNA): TGCAGTGCCAGTCGTGGAGGGGGGGCTGGCAATCAGCCCCAGCATTTT. Translation gives CSASRGGGAGNQPQHF. V usage is TRBV20-1 and J usage is TRBJ1-5; D might be TRBD1 (6 bases). The CDR3 runs to 16 residues. Between the trimmed V and J ends, which lost 6 bases and 2 bases, there was a span of 20 bases. Per the germline V gene, CDR1 is DFQATT and CDR2 is SNEGSKA (reference sequence).

This chain links TRBV6-5 with TRBJ1-1; D is perhaps TRBD1 (5 bases). Looked up from germline, CDR1 is MNHEY and CDR2 is SVGAGI. The CDR3 is 15 amino acids. V lost 2 bases and J 0 bases, leaving 10 bases between the germline ends. The CDR3 reads CASSYGGAMNTEAFF. Written as DNA, the CDR3 is TGTGCCAGCAGTTACGGCGGGGCAATGAACACTGAAGCTTTCTTT.

This sequence joins TRBV20-1 and TRBJ2-1; TRBD1 might be the D (7 bases). V lost 5 bases and J 3 bases, leaving 20 bases between the germline ends. The CDR3 runs 16 residues. CDR1 DFQATT and CDR2 SNEGSKA come from the germline V gene (reference sequence). The CDR3 DNA reads TGCAGTGCTCCCCCCTCAGGGGGGTCCGGCTACAATGAGCAGTTCTTC. Residues: CSAPPSGGSGYNEQFF.

The chain uses TRBV5-1 and TRBJ1-2; 9 bases fit TRBD1. The germline gives CDR1 SGHRS, CDR2 YFSETQ. The CDR3 is 15 amino acids. V dropped 4 bases and J dropped 5; count of bases not matched to a gene: 9. Written as DNA, the CDR3 is TGCGCCAGCAGCGCCCCGGGACAGGGCGCTTATGGCTACACCTTC. It is translated as CASSAPGQGAYGYTF.

This clonotype was counted a few times. The chain couples TRBV6-5 to TRBJ1-2; TRBD1 aligns across 10 bases. The CDR3 spans 16 residues. The V gene's germline CDR1 is MNHEY and CDR2 SVGAGI. The V gene end was trimmed by 2 bases and the J gene end by 2 bases; junction bases not matched to a gene: 5. In nucleotides, the CDR3 is TGTGCCAGCAGTTACGTCCGGACAGGGGGGAACTATGGCTACACCTTC. Its protein product is CASSYVRTGGNYGYTF.

This rearrangement joins TRBV9 to TRBJ2-3; 7 bases fit TRBD2. The CDR3 covers 15 residues. V trimming: 2 bases; J trimming: 5 bases; junction bases outside the gene matches: 8. CDR1 is SGDLS, CDR2 YYNGEE, per germline. The CDR3 nucleotides are TGTGCCAGCAGCGTGGGGGGGAGATGGGTAGATACGCAGTATTTT. Translated, it gives CASSVGGRWVDTQYF.

The chain employs TRBV20-1 and TRBJ1-5, with 10 bases lining up with TRBD1. Germline assignment: CDR1 DFQATT and CDR2 SNEGSKA (reference sequence). The CDR3 has 15 residues. The junction had 7 bases not matched to a gene; V was cut back by 1 base and J by 7 bases. CDR3 residues: CSARAGQGNNQPQHF. The CDR3 DNA sequence: TGCAGTGCTAGAGCGGGACAGGGGAACAACCAGCCCCAGCATTTT.

The CDR3 sequence: CSAPLLQGASNQPQHF. CDR3 nucleotides: TGCAGTGCTCCCTTACTCCAGGGGGCTAGCAATCAGCCCCAGCATTTT. This chain joins TRBV20-1 and TRBJ1-5; TRBD1 agrees at 8 bases. V trimming: 5 bases; J trimming: 0 bases; junction bases outside the gene matches: 9. Germline V lookup: CDR1 DFQATT, CDR2 SNEGSKA (reference sequence). This CDR3 is built from 16 residues.

This chain uses TRBV2 with TRBJ1-1; D may be TRBD1 (5 bases). Germline-derived CDR1 and CDR2 are SNHLY and FYNNEI. CDR3 length: 11 amino acids. The V and J ends lost 6 bases and 10 bases respectively, with 12 bases between them. This CDR3 reads CASSSVGGAFF. The CDR3 DNA reads TGTGCCAGCAGCTCAGTTGGGGGAGCTTTCTTT.

The gene calls are TRBV27 and TRBJ2-1; D perhaps matches TRBD1 (6 bases). The germline V gene encodes CDR1 MNHEY and CDR2 SMNVEV (reference sequence). The CDR3 runs 14 residues. Trimming stripped 1 base from V and 8 bases from J, with 12 bases between. CDR3 amino acids: CASSLYTGWDEQFF. CDR3 sequence (DNA): TGTGCCAGCAGTTTATACACAGGGTGGGATGAGCAGTTCTTC.